These 15 T cell receptor beta chains were all obtained from the same sample, sequenced in a study of technical replicates of blood from a handful of donors. Sequencing was performed with immunoSEQ multiplex PCR; in TCRdb, only in-frame clones are kept and a portion is missing. The sample shows tens of thousands of clones, 85% to 95% of them seen only once. The sample consisted of T cells isolated from PBMCs. The receptor set was obtained from a human donor in good health.

This clone came up a few times. This chain connects TRBV2 to TRBJ1-1; 8 nucleotides match TRBD1. Unmatched junction bases numbered 5, after V lost 6 bases and J lost 5 bases. The CDR3 is 13 residues long. The germline V gene encodes CDR1 SNHLY and CDR2 FYNNEI. As DNA, the CDR3 is TGTGCCAGCAGCAACAGGGGGGGGACTGAAGCTTTCTTT. This translates into CASSNRGGTEAFF.

In this sample, this clone turned up once. The chain has TRBV5-1 and TRBJ2-1; D call uncertain. The length of the CDR3 is 11 residues. CDR1 and CDR2 from the germline V gene are SGHRS and YFSETQ. Trimming took off 2 bases at V and 7 bases at J, with 4 bases between the two ends. The CDR3 bases are TGCGCCAGCAGCTTTATGAATGAGCAGTTCTTC. Translated, it gives CASSFMNEQFF.

The chain recombines TRBV7-8 with TRBJ2-5, with 8 bases aligning to TRBD2. The V gene's germline CDR1 is SGHVS and CDR2 FQNEAQ. There are 16 residues in the CDR3. Trimming removed 0 bases from V and 2 bases from J; junction bases left unmatched: 5. The chain's CDR3 is CASSLARRGGQETQYF. The CDR3 nucleotides are TGTGCCAGCAGCTTAGCGCGACGGGGGGGACAAGAGACCCAGTACTTC.

This clone showed up just once. The chain recombines TRBV4-1 with TRBJ2-5, with 14 nucleotides matching TRBD2. The CDR3 extends over 18 amino acids. J gave up 7 bases and V 3 bases, and 13 bases lay outside the gene matches. Germline CDR1 is MGHRA and CDR2 is YSYEKL. Here the CDR3 reads CASSQRTAGTSGGPTQYF. CDR3 sequence (DNA): TGCGCCAGCAGCCAGAGGACGGCCGGGACTAGCGGGGGTCCGACCCAGTACTTC.

This clone occurred once. V usage is TRBV2 and J usage is TRBJ2-5; 12 bases are a match to TRBD2. V shed 0 bases and J 4 bases; nucleotides not matched to a gene: 3. The CDR3 is 16 residues long. Germline lookup yields CDR1 SNHLY and CDR2 FYNNEI. The CDR3 DNA sequence: TGTGCCAGCAGTGAAGCGTCGGGACTAGCGGGAGAGACCCAGTACTTC. Its translation is CASSEASGLAGETQYF.

The chain links TRBV10-1 to TRBJ1-1, with 7 bases identical to TRBD1. Germline trimming cut 2 bases from V and 0 bases from J; bases unmatched to any gene: 0. The germline V gene encodes CDR1 WNHNN and CDR2 SYGVQD (reference sequence). The CDR3 totals 14 residues. This chain's CDR3 is CASSEGQVNTEAFF. The CDR3 DNA reads as TGCGCCAGCAGTGAGGGACAGGTGAACACTGAAGCTTTCTTT.

The chain uses TRBV6-5 and TRBJ1-1; 7 nucleotides line up with TRBD1. The CDR3 runs 13 residues. Germline CDR1 is MNHEY and CDR2 is SVGAGI. Trimming at V came to 8 bases and at J to 6 bases, leaving 9 bases not matched to a gene. CDR3 sequence (DNA): TGTGCCAGCGGGACAGTCGGTATGGCTGAAGCTTTCTTT. Protein product: CASGTVGMAEAFF.

This rearrangement joins TRBV19 to TRBJ1-4; D is undetermined. The CDR3 runs 19 residues. V shed 4 bases and J shed 0 bases, with 21 bases lying between them. Germline CDR1 LNHDA, CDR2 SQIVND (reference sequence). CDR3 sequence: CASSTRSPYAGSTNEKLFF. CDR3 DNA sequence: TGTGCCAGTAGTACCCGCAGCCCCTATGCGGGTTCAACTAATGAAAAACTGTTTTTT. The full variable domain, in which reference TRBV19 and TRBJ1-4 provide the parts outside the CDR3, is DGGITQSPKYLFRKEGQNVTLSCEQNLNHDAMYWYRQDPGQGLRLIYYSQIVNDFQKGDIAEGYSVSREKKESFPLTVTSAQKNPTAFYLCASSTRSPYAGSTNEKLFFGSGTQLSVL.

The chain has TRBV27 and TRBJ2-7; 9 bases fit TRBD1. Germline V gives CDR1 MNHEY, CDR2 SMNVEV (reference sequence). The V gene end was trimmed by 2 bases and the J gene end by 3 bases; junction bases not matched to a gene: 8. The CDR3 length is 16 residues. The chain's CDR3 is CASSLGPGQGYYEQYF. CDR3 in DNA: TGTGCCAGCAGTTTAGGTCCGGGACAGGGCTACTACGAGCAGTACTTC.

The V and J genes are TRBV7-8 and TRBJ2-2; D gene uncertain. With 1 base removed from V and 3 bases from J, the gap between germline ends came to 6 bases. Germline CDR1 SGHVS, CDR2 FQNEAQ. The CDR3 runs 14 residues. CDR3 in DNA: TGTGCCAGCAGCTTAGGCAGTTACACCGGGGAGCTGTTTTTT. Translated, it gives CASSLGSYTGELFF.

This sequence joins TRBV5-6 and TRBJ1-6, with D possibly being TRBD1 (6 bases). The germline V gene encodes CDR1 SGHDT and CDR2 YYEEEE. Between the trimmed V and J ends, which lost 0 bases and 9 bases, there was a span of 10 bases. This CDR3 spans 14 amino acids. CDR3 amino acids: CASSLGGGRSPLHF. The CDR3 region has the DNA TGTGCCAGCAGCTTGGGGGGGGGCCGTTCACCCCTCCACTTT.

In DNA form, the CDR3 reads TGCGCCAGCAGCCACAGACAGGGAGAGGAAACTGAAGCTTTCTTT. Translating it yields CASSHRQGEETEAFF. The J gene is TRBJ1-1, the V gene TRBV4-1; 7 positions agree with TRBD1. The CDR3 covers 15 residues. The ends lost 3 bases at V and 5 bases at J; junction bases unmatched: 9. Germline V lookup: CDR1 MGHRA, CDR2 YSYEKL.

The chain carries TRBV19 and TRBJ2-3; 9 nucleotides match TRBD2. Losses at the gene ends were 5 bases for V and 3 bases for J; bases not matched to a gene: 6. The CDR3 contains 15 residues. Germline V gives CDR1 LNHDA, CDR2 SQIVND (reference sequence). The CDR3 sequence: CASSPRLAVTDTQYF. The CDR3 DNA is TGTGCCAGTAGTCCCCGACTAGCGGTGACAGATACGCAGTATTTT.

The rearrangement joins TRBV15 to TRBJ2-7; 8 nucleotides agree with TRBD1. The CDR3 runs to 15 residues. From germline, CDR1 is LNHNV and CDR2 YYDKDF (reference sequence). V gave up 5 bases and J gave up 3 bases; unmatched junction bases: 9. The CDR3 DNA reads as TGTGCCACCAGCTCCACAGGGGGTGGAAGCTACGAGCAGTACTTC. It codes for CATSSTGGGSYEQYF.

This chain links TRBV5-6 with TRBJ2-7; 10 bases agree with TRBD1. Looked up from germline, CDR1 is SGHDT and CDR2 is YYEEEE. This CDR3 has 18 residues. With V trimmed by 0 bases and J by 2 bases, 11 bases remained unmatched. CDR3 sequence (DNA): TGTGCCAGCAGCTTGGCCCGGGCGGGGACAGGGGCCACCTACGAGCAGTACTTC. It yields the protein CASSLARAGTGATYEQYF.